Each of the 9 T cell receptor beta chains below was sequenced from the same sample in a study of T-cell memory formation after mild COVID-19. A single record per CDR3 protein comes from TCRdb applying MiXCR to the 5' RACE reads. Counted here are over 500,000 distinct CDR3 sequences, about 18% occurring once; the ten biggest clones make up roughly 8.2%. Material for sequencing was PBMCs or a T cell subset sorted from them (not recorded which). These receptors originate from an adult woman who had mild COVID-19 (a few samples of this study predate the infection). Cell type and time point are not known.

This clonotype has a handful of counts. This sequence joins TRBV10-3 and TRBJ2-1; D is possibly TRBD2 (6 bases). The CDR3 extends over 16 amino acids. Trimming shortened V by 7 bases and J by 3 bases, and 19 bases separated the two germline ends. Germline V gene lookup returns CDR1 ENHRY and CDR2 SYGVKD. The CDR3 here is CAITENSGTHYNEQFF. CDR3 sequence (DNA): TGTGCCATCACGGAGAATTCCGGGACTCACTACAATGAGCAGTTCTTC.

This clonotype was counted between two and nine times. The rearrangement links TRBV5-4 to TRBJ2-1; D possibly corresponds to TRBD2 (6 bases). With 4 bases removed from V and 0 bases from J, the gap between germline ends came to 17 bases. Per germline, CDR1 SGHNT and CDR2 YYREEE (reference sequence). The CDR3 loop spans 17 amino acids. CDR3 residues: CASSPPPDGSSYNEQFF. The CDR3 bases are TGTGCCAGCAGCCCACCGCCGGACGGGAGCTCCTACAATGAGCAGTTCTTC.

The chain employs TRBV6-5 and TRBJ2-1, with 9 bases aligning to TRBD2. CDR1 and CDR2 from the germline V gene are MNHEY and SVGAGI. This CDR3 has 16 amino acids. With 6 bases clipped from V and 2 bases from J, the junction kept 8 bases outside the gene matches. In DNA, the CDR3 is TGTGCCAGCAGCGCAGGTAGCGGGAGTGCCTACAATGAGCAGTTCTTC. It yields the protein CASSAGSGSAYNEQFF.

The CDR3 protein is CASSLTRYTDTQYF. The CDR3 coding sequence is TGTGCCAGCAGCCTAACACGATACACAGATACGCAGTATTTT. The rearrangement uses TRBV5-5 and TRBJ2-3; no firm D call. Trimming pared 4 bases from V and 2 bases from J, leaving 11 bases between. Germline V gives CDR1 SGHKS, CDR2 YYEKEE (reference sequence). CDR3 length: 14 residues.

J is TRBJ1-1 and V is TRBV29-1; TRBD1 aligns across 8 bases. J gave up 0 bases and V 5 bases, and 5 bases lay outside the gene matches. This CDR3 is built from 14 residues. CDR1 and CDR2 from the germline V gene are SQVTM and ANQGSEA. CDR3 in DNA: TGCAGCGTTCGTGACAGGGGATTGAACACTGAAGCTTTCTTT. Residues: CSVRDRGLNTEAFF.

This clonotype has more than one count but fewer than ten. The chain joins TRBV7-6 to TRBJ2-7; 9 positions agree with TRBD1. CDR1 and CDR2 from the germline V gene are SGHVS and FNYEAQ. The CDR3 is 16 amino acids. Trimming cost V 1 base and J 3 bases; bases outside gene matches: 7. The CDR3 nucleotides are TGTGCCAGCAGCTTAGACATTGGGACAGGGATCTACGAGCAGTACTTC. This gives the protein CASSLDIGTGIYEQYF.

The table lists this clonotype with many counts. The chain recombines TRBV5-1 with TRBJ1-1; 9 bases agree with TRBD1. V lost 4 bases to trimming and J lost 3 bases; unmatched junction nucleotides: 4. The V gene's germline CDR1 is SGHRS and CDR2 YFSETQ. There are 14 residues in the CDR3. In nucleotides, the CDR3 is TGCGCCAGCAGCCCCTGGACAGGGGACACTGAAGCTTTCTTT. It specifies CASSPWTGDTEAFF.

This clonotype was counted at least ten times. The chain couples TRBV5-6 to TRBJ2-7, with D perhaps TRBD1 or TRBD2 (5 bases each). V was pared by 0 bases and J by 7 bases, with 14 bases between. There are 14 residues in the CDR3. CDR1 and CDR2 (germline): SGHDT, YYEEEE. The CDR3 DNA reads TGTGCCAGCAGCTTGGTGACCCTCTGGGGGGAGCAGTACTTC. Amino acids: CASSLVTLWGEQYF.

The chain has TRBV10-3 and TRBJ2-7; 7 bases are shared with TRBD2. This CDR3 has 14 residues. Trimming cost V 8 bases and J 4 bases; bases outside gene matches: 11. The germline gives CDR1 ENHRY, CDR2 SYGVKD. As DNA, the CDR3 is TGTGCCATCGGGGAGGGGAGGGCCATATACGAGCAGTACTTC. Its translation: CAIGEGRAIYEQYF.